This TCR beta chain originates from a study of T cells expressing NK-cell markers. Study as a whole: It was from sorted CD3+CD56+NKG2C+, CD3+CD56+NKG2C- and CD3+CD56-NKG2C+ T cells that TCR beta repertoires came. Among the eight sequenced donors, seven tested HCMV-seropositive and one tested seronegative.

Synthesis of TCR beta cDNA relied on 5'RACE template switching carrying UMIs. TCRdb reprocessed the 5' RACE reads, keeping one entry per CDR3 protein, no DNA. The specimen's table records 550,000 to 600,000 distinct CDR3 sequences. CDR1 and CDR2 from the germline V gene are SQVTM and ANQGSEA. The CDR3 length is 11 residues. This rearrangement joins TRBV29-1 to TRBJ2-1; the TRBD2 assignment by TCRdb is unverifiable without DNA. The sequence was obtained from a man in his late teens or twenties in good health. The sequenced sample consisted of blood T cells: a sorted CD56 or NKG2C T cell subset, CD4+ or CD8+ T cells, or bulk PBMC T cells (not recorded which). The CDR3 loop is CSVALAGRQFF.